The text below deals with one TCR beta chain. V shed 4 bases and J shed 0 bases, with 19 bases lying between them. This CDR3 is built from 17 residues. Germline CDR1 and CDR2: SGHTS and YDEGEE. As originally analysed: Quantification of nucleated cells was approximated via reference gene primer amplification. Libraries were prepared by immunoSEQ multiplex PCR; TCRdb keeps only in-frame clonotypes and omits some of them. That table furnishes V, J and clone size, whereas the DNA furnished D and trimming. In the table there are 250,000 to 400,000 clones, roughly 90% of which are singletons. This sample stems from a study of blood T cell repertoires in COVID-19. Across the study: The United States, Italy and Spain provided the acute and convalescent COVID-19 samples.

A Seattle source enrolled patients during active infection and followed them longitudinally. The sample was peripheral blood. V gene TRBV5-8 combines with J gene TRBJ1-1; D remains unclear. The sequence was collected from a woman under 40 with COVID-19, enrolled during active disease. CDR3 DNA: TGTGCCAGCAGCCAATCTAGGCAGAGCAACATGAACACTGAAGCTTTCTTT. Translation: CASSQSRQSNMNTEAFF.